This T cell receptor (beta chain) was identified during a study of cytomegalovirus exposure and HLA in healthy donors (TCRdb year 2017). Background for the entire study: An earlier analysis of roughly 500 of the donors reported about 250 Gb of sequence data and 117 million unique TCR beta sequences from approximately 180 million T cells. Rather than drawing on any new phenotypic data, the later analysis identified candidate immune exposures from TCR beta sequences and the way those sequences occurred across donors. The study combined high-throughput TCR immunosequencing, statistical association of individual TCRs with disease status, and machine learning to predict cytomegalovirus infection status. Around 330 gigabases of sequencing data and approximately 91 million unique TCR sequences made up an early release that covered 500 to 700 HLA-typed donors. Besides the first cohort of under 700 subjects, a separate validation cohort made up of over 95 different subjects was used. In a later analysis, previously published TCR beta repertoires from roughly 710 donors were re-analyzed and high-resolution HLA genotyping was added so that TCR occurrence patterns could be studied. In an earlier analysis of 550 to 700 of the donors, high-throughput TCR beta sequencing was used to judge whether each TCR beta V gene segment behaved as functional or pseudogenic. Genome-wide SNP genotypes for about 55% of the 666 donors were used in a later genetic analysis, which treated that subset as a discovery cohort. The number of donors typed differed by locus, with about 629-630 for A, B, C, DRB1 and DQB1, around 500 for DQA1, 600 to 610 for DPA1, and approximately 470 for DPB1. The study used immunosequencing to profile the T cell repertoires of hundreds of subjects and linked those repertoires to cytomegalovirus serostatus. Every repertoire in the discovery cohort had been generated on one and the same sequencing platform. Among 300 to 500 genotyped donors of the cohort, an average of around 240,000 unique TCR beta nucleotide sequences was sequenced per donor, of which roughly 17% were non-productive. Donor age, sex, ethnicity and CMV serostatus were compiled alongside the repertoire data. The study was designed to test whether signatures of past pathogen exposure could be identified by cataloging public T cell receptors. HLA typing covered class I and class II loci at four-digit resolution. A handful of DR-DQ haplotypes were handled as single units for association and clustering because linkage in the cohort was strong. Of the 398 genotyped donors, about 80% fell in the genetic ancestry cluster associated with self-reported Caucasian donors.

About this clone: Which antigen it targets is not known.

The cohort consisted of fewer than 700 healthy bone marrow donors. All cohort members were sampled while nominally healthy, although unrecorded immune exposures were likely present. The donor was CMV seropositive and belonged to the group of 270 or so seropositive cohort members. Each donor provided a peripheral blood sample, and peripheral blood mononuclear cells were used for TCR beta sequencing. Genomic DNA extraction from the blood cell samples was performed with the Qiagen DNeasy Blood Extraction Kit. V loses 6 bases of germline sequence and J loses 11 bases, and the interval between the two ends is 11 bases. Taken from the germline V gene (reference sequence), the CDR1 and CDR2 loops are MNHNY and SVGAGI. The CDR3 runs 12 amino acids, cysteine and phenylalanine included. The DNA shown is the 36-base CDR3, in frame from base 1. Library generation was performed with the immunoSEQ multiplex PCR assay. The multiplex PCR relied on a mix of 60 forward primers for TCR Vbeta segments and 13 reverse primers for TCR Jbeta segments. The CDR3 region of rearranged TCR beta genes was amplified from genomic DNA by a multiplex PCR assay. On the Illumina HiSeq System, the amplified TCR beta libraries were sequenced as 87-base-pair reads. Regarding the original processing steps: Across the 700 or so repertoires, a later analysis counted 60 million to 90 million unique TCR beta chains, around 11 million of which were shared by at least two donors. Raw reads were error-corrected and collapsed into unique sequences with a nearest-neighbor algorithm that merged closely related sequences to remove PCR and sequencing errors. CDR3 sequences were aligned to IMGT reference sequences to assign V, D and J gene segments. For a sequence to be retained, a match of at least six nucleotides to both a V gene segment and a J gene segment was required. A rearrangement was called productive if the CDR3 had no stop codons and remained in frame with V and J, and every other rearrangement was called non-productive. CDR3 was defined according to IMGT convention as the region running from the second conserved V-encoded cysteine to the conserved J-encoded phenylalanine. The earlier analysis of about 610 of the donors excluded sequences that lacked an unambiguous match to a single V gene segment. In an earlier analysis of around 600 of the donors, V segments were called functional above 56.7% productive rearrangements and were called segregating when the between-donor standard deviation exceeded 5%. To diagnose cytomegalovirus status from the catalog of TCR beta chain sequences, a statistical classification framework was built. In a later analysis, V and J genes were assigned by comparing TCR nucleotide sequences against IMGT/GENE-DB human TR gene sequences. In a later analysis, CDR3 sequences and most-parsimonious VDJ recombination scenarios were assigned using the TCRdist pipeline. A later analysis defined each TCR beta chain by its CDR3 amino acid sequence plus V-gene family, and excluded reads lacking a unique V-gene family. To address suspected cross-contamination and a sequencing artifact, a later analysis removed a few hundred highly shared, low-generation-probability nucleotide sequences. In a later analysis, a clonal expansion index was calculated for each public chain from normalized within-repertoire ranks of inferred template counts. In a later analysis, generation probabilities were computed using a VDJ recombination model fitted to out-of-frame rearrangements, and the results were checked against IGoR. In a later analysis, TCR-TCR, TCR-HLA and TCR-CMV co-occurrence was scored with hypergeometric tests, and a repertoire-size bias correction was applied to TCR pairs. A later analysis estimated false discovery rates by permuting HLA or CMV assignments 20 times. A later analysis grouped co-occurring TCRs with DBSCAN, adding TCRdist sequence similarity when clustering within HLA-allele-positive subsets. Repertoires with fewer than 30,000 or more than 120,000 public chains, plus five repertoires with anomalous nucleotide sharing, were excluded from co-occurrence clustering. Held by TCRdb, this immuneACCESS table contains in-frame sequences only and omits some clones. Under half of the omission traces to an unresolved V gene where checked; the cause of the rest is unknown. V, J and clone size were drawn from that table, and D and trimming were deduced from the DNA. This sample's table has entries for over 75,000 clones. The top ten clonotypes cover about 5.5% of the sample.

Paper-wide results and their limitations: A later analysis found that HLA-associated TCR beta chains were more clonally expanded and had lower generation probabilities than equally common non-associated chains. In a later analysis, 15,000 to 20,000 TCR beta sequences were associated with specific HLA alleles at a false discovery rate of 0.05. HLA typing was unavailable for some donors at each locus, so association tests used only the typed subset. A cluster of highly shared sequence variants was judged likely to be a technical artifact of the sequencing pipeline. In vitro tests confirmed that a few of the cytomegalovirus-associated TCR beta chains recognize cytomegalovirus antigens. The authors suggested that the approach could potentially be generalized to other disease states and immunological phenotypes. The 87-base-pair reads could not distinguish some IMGT-functional V segments, including TRBV6-2 and TRBV6-3, so those segments were excluded. An earlier analysis of 450 to 750 of the donors showed that most TCR beta V segments appeared in productive rearrangements either about 87% or about 30% of the time, which broadly matched IMGT annotations. The study listed 150 to 200 TCR beta chains as associated with cytomegalovirus. Correlated functional status among segregating V segments might be attributable to linkage disequilibrium, but an unknown experimental factor could not be ruled out. Strong co-occurrence of HLA alleles, especially DR and DQ, made assigning TCR associations to individual alleles difficult. Sequencing depth was assumed to be roughly uniform across donors in the presence/absence analyses, though that assumption may not hold. A later genetic analysis associated a missense DCLRE1C variant with V-gene and J-gene trimming of TCR beta chains, and an independent cohort replicated the association. A further reported finding was that TCR beta sequences accurately predicted the HLA-A and HLA-B alleles for most subjects in the first cohort. Cytomegalovirus status was reported to be diagnosed by the classifier with high specificity and sensitivity in both the original and validation cohorts. The only immune exposure information available for the cohort was CMV serostatus. Only TCR beta chains were sequenced in this cohort, and the absence of alpha or paired-chain data limited detectable features. A later genetic analysis reported fewer N-insertions in productive TCRs among donors in an Asian-associated ancestry cluster than the approximately 700-donor mean. According to a later analysis, most CMV-associated TCR beta chains appeared to be HLA-restricted, and the HLA associations seemed to be driven largely by CMV exposure. A later analysis reported that several top co-occurrence clusters appeared linked to parvovirus B19, influenza, CMV and Epstein-Barr virus. According to a later analysis, TCR association rates differed among HLA loci, with DRB1 alleles showing the most associated TCRs and HLA-C alleles showing the fewest. Across donors, most TCR sequences were observed very rarely, whereas some public TCRs were present in many individuals. Over 15 rarely observed V segments, including chromosome 9 orphons, were excluded from the earlier analysis of a few hundred of the donors because counts were too low.

Sequencing was performed on PBMCs. The V and J segments used are TRBV6-6 and TRBJ1-6, with the D gene not clear enough to name. This clonotype was sampled from a girl aged 10 to 17 in good health and CMV-seropositive. Read as DNA, the sequence is TGTGCCAGCAGGCTGGGAGTGACACCCCTCCACTTT. It encodes CASRLGVTPLHF.